This T cell receptor beta chain came from a study of T cell repertoires in cytomegalovirus infection. Overall study context: Used in the study were CMV epitopes, some recently identified and HLA-C-restricted, others well-studied and HLA-B-restricted. Both a matching HLA type and CMV infection were indicated by public TCR beta signatures.

One entry per CDR3 protein, called by TCRdb with MiXCR from the reads. Of about 770,000 distinct CDR3 sequences in the sample, around 29% were seen once. Overall study findings and caveats: The cumulative frequency of public TCR beta families distinguished individuals who carried CMV together with the relevant HLA. Clonotypes of TCR beta that were HLA-C-restricted and CMV-specific dominated the ex vivo response.

This clonotype was seen more than once but under ten times. The antigen is undetermined. V was trimmed by 5 bases and J by 4 bases, leaving 8 bases between them. The CDR3 totals 12 residues. Germline V gene sequence: CDR1 LNHNV, CDR2 YYDKDF (reference sequence). The chain employs TRBV15 and TRBJ1-2; D ambiguous. The sequence was collected from a human donor in good health (CMV status not recorded). Some clones in this sample may be carry-over from other donors' samples. The sample in question was cultured CD8+ T cells from PBMCs, obtained from culture after CMV antigen stimulation. CDR3 nucleotides: TGTGCCACCAGCGAAGGAATCTATGGCTACACCTTC. Amino acid sequence: CATSEGIYGYTF.